This T cell receptor (beta chain) was observed in a study of OX40 agonist ivuxolimab in advanced cancers. A word on this clone: The antigen is undetermined.

CDR1 and CDR2 from the germline V gene are SGHNT and YENEEA. V was trimmed by 5 bases and J by 9 bases, leaving 16 bases between them. The CDR3 spans 13 residues. Sequencing was performed with immunoSEQ multiplex PCR; in TCRdb, only in-frame clones are kept and a portion is missing. The sample holds 60,000 or so clones, more than 75% seen once. Patients who had autoimmune disease history or got systemic immunosuppression were left out. Study-level findings and limits: The study observed clonal expansion of CD4+ and CD8+ blood T cells by week 6 at 0.1 to 3.0 mg/kg. Among T cells, CD8+ cells averaged more expanded clones than CD4+ cells. Among the lowest levels of clonal expansion were found in partial responders at 0.1-3.0 mg/kg.

The origin of this receptor is an adult with an advanced solid tumor such as melanoma, head and neck, liver or kidney cancer. The material sequenced was CD4+ or CD8+ T cells sorted from blood, taken in a trial of the OX40 agonist ivuxolimab. The chain is built from TRBV11-3 and TRBJ2-5, with D tentatively TRBD1 or TRBD2 (5 bases each). Here the CDR3 DNA reads TGTGCCAGCAGCCGACCCCGAGGGGAGCCCCAGTACTTC. Amino acids: CASSRPRGEPQYF.